The 4 T cell receptor beta chains presented below share a single source sample, sequenced in a study of cytomegalovirus exposure and HLA in healthy donors. Repertoires were generated with immunoSEQ multiplex PCR, while TCRdb's copy carries only in-frame clones and drops some. This sample has 65,000 to 90,000 clones; around 95% occur once, and the top ten carry approximately 3.5%. What was sequenced was PBMCs. The source of these receptors is a man aged 18 to 35 in good health and CMV-seronegative.

V and J are TRBV11-2 and TRBJ2-7; a possible D gene is TRBD1 (6 bases). Looked up from germline, CDR1 is SGHAT and CDR2 is FQNNGV. Trimming shortened V by 4 bases and J by 3 bases, and 7 bases separated the two germline ends. This CDR3 contains 12 residues. In DNA, the CDR3 is TGTGCCAGCAGCTGGGACAACTACGAGCAGTACTTC. Its protein is CASSWDNYEQYF.

V is TRBV9 and J is TRBJ2-5; 11 positions agree with TRBD2. CDR1 and CDR2 (germline): SGDLS, YYNGEE. The CDR3 contains 16 residues. The V and J ends lost 1 base and 1 base, in that order; junction bases with no gene match: 3. This CDR3 is CASSVTSGGFQETQYF. Here the CDR3 DNA reads TGTGCCAGCAGCGTAACTAGCGGGGGTTTCCAAGAGACCCAGTACTTC.

The rearrangement links TRBV7-8 to TRBJ2-7; 10 bases are a match to TRBD1. This CDR3 comprises 15 residues. The junction had 6 bases not matched to a gene; V was cut back by 3 bases and J by 4 bases. Per germline, CDR1 SGHVS and CDR2 FQNEAQ. The CDR3 region is CASSFSGQGTYEQYF. CDR3 bases: TGTGCCAGCAGCTTTTCGGGACAGGGGACATACGAGCAGTACTTC.

This CDR3 is CASSEGSRSQPQHF. The DNA of the CDR3 is TGTGCCAGCAGTGAAGGGAGTAGGAGTCAGCCCCAGCATTTT. The V and J genes are TRBV6-1 and TRBJ1-5; D is uncertain. The ends were cut back, 1 base at V and 6 bases at J, with 10 bases in the middle. Germline CDR1 and CDR2: MNHNS and SASEGT. This CDR3 comprises 14 residues.